The entry below gives a single T cell receptor (beta chain) sequence along with its context. The antigen remains unidentified. Per germline, CDR1 SGHRS and CDR2 YFSETQ. The CDR3 loop spans 14 amino acids. TCRdb reworked the 5' RACE reads into one entry per CDR3 protein, no DNA. The listing contains more than 350,000 distinct CDR3 sequences. The data belong to a study of monozygotic twins with inflammatory bowel disease. Regarding the study as a whole: Versus healthy twins, IBD patients showed fewer clonotypes shared with others, especially with disease activity. Differences in immunosuppressive treatment may have been a source of added variability in patient repertoires. Lower TCRbeta diversity (inverse Simpson) was seen in IBD patients than in healthy co-twins.

This TCR came from a human donor with ulcerative colitis or Crohn's disease, or a healthy co-twin of an affected twin (not recorded which). The chain has TRBV5-1 and TRBJ2-7; absent DNA, TCRdb's TRBD1 call cannot be checked. The source material was blood. The CDR3 is CASSTGLWSYEQYF.